The sequence of this T cell receptor (beta chain) was determined in a study of cytomegalovirus exposure and HLA in healthy donors. This CDR3 is 17 amino acids long. J lost 0 bases, V lost 5 bases, and 10 bases had no gene match. From germline, CDR1 is PRHDT and CDR2 FYEKMQ (reference sequence). Use of 60 Vbeta and 13 Jbeta primers characterized the PCR. Profiled with immunoSEQ multiplex PCR; TCRdb holds only in-frame clones, not every one. Found here are roughly 140,000 clones, 73% of them singletons; the top ten hold 14%. The receptor comes from a human donor in good health. This rearrangement joins TRBV13 to TRBJ2-4, with 7 bases lining up with TRBD2. The sequenced sample consisted of PBMCs. CDR3 nucleotides: TGTGCCAGCAGCCTCCTTGGAGCGGGACTAGCCAAAAACATTCAGTACTTC. Its translation: CASSLLGAGLAKNIQYF.